This T cell receptor beta chain derives from a study of blood T cells in healthy people across ages. Across the whole study: Per two T cells, template switching captured roughly one barcoded beta molecule. Study-level findings and limits: Higher diversity and more naive CD4+ cells were features of long-lived donors, compared to aged donors. Older age went with lower TCR beta diversity per million T cells, in a roughly linear way.

V was clipped by 7 bases and J by 8 bases; unmatched bases: 5. From germline, CDR1 is ENHRY and CDR2 SYGVKD. This CDR3 contains 14 residues. The use of a sample-barcoded 5' primer and a J-beta primer mix characterized a second PCR of about 7 to 12 cycles. Any given sample supplied a minimum of 3 million CDR3-containing paired-end reads. Each CDR3 protein gets one entry after TCRdb re-called the 5' RACE reads with MiXCR. The data hold about 1.1 million distinct CDR3 sequences, with 30% to 40% observed a single time. This clonotype appeared many times. Its antigen remains unidentified. The rearrangement links TRBV10-3 to TRBJ2-1; 13 bases are shared with TRBD2. Sequenced sample: blood. The receptor was derived from a man aged 18 to 29 in good health. The CDR3, as DNA: TGTGCCATCACCGGGACTAGCGGGGTCGATGAGCAGTTCTTC. It translates to CAITGTSGVDEQFF.